This T cell receptor (beta chain) was sequenced during a study of blood T cell repertoires in COVID-19. Across the study: Nucleic acid was either cDNA or gDNA, and it came from T cells, B-cell-depleted T cells, or PBMCs.

Germline V gene data show CDR1 as MRHNA and CDR2 as SNTAGT. The ends were cut back, 8 bases at V and 0 bases at J, with 11 bases in the middle. This CDR3 region has 15 residues. Sequencing used immunoSEQ multiplex PCR; TCRdb keeps in-frame clones, though not all of them. The table records roughly 250,000 clones, 85% to 90% of them present only once. Participants, about 18 to 90 years old, spanned 24 US areas. Cohort 3 recovery required two negative PCRs, clearance, or symptom resolution. The receptor was isolated from a woman between 18 and 29 years old who had recovered from COVID-19. J is TRBJ2-6 and V is TRBV6-4; D remains unclear. The specimen was PBMCs or T cells enriched from blood (not recorded which). DNA for the CDR3: TGTGCCAGCGGTGGCGGAGACTCTGGGGCCAACGTCCTGACTTTC. This codes for CASGGGDSGANVLTF.